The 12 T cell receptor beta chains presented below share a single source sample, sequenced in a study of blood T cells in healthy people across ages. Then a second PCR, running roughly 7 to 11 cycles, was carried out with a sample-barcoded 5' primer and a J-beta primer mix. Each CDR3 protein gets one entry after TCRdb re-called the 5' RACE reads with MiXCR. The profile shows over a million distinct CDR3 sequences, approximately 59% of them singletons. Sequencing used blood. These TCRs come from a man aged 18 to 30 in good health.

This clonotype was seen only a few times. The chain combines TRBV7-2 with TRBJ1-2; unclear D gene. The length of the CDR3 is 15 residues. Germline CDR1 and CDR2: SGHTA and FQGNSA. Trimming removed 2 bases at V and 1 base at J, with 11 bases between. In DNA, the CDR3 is TGTGCCAGCAGCTTATCGGCCGGGAATAACTATGGCTACACCTTC. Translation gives CASSLSAGNNYGYTF. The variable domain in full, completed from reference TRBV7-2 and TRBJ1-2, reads GAGVSQSPSNKVTEKGKDVELRCDPISGHTALYWYRQSLGQGLEFLIYFQGNSAPDKSGLPSDRFSAERTGGSVSTLTIQRTQQEDSAVYLCASSLSAGNNYGYTFGSGTRLTVV.

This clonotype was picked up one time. The CDR3 sequence is CASSPQGWNTDTQYF. CDR3 DNA: TGTGCCAGCTCACCACAGGGGTGGAACACAGATACGCAGTATTTT. This rearrangement joins TRBV18 to TRBJ2-3; perhaps TRBD1 as D (5 bases). V was trimmed by 1 base and J by 2 bases, leaving 10 bases between them. The CDR3 is 15 amino acids. CDR1 is KGHSH and CDR2 is LQKENI in the germline V gene.

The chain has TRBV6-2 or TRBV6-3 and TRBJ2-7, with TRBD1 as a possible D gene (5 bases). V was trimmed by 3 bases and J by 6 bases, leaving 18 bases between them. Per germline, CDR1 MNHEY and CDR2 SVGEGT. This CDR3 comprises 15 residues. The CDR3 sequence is CASSYGQGFRREQYF. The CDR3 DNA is TGTGCCAGCAGTTATGGTCAGGGATTTCGGCGCGAGCAGTACTTC.

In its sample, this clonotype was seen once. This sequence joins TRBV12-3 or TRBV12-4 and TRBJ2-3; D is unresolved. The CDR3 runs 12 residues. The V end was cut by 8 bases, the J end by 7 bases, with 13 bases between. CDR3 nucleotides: TGTGCCAGCGGTACTCTAGGGAATACGCAGTATTTT. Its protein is CASGTLGNTQYF.

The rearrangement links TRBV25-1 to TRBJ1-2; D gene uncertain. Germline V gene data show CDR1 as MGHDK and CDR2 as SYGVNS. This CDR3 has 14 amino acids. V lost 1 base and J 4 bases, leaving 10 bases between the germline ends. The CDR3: CASSESGVFYGYTF. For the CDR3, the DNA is TGTGCCAGCAGTGAATCCGGCGTCTTCTATGGCTACACCTTC.

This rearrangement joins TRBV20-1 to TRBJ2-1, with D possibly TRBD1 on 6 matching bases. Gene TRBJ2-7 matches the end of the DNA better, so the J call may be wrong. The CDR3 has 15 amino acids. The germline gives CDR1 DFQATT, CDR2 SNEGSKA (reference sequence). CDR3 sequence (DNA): TGCAGTGCTAGAGACCGGACAGACAACATCTACGAGCAGTACTTC. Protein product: CSARDRTDNIYEQYF.

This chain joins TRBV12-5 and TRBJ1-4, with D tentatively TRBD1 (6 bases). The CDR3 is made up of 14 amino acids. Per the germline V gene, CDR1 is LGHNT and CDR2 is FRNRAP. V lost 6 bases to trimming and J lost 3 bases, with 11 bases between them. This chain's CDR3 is CASGTGAPNEKLFF. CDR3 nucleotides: TGTGCTAGTGGGACAGGAGCTCCTAATGAAAAACTGTTTTTT.

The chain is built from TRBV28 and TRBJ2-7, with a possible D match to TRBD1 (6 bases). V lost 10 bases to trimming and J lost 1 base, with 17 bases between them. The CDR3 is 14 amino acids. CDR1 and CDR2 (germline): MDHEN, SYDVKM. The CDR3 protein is CAILSGVGSYEQYF. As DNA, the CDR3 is TGTGCCATCCTATCAGGGGTTGGATCCTACGAGCAGTACTTC.

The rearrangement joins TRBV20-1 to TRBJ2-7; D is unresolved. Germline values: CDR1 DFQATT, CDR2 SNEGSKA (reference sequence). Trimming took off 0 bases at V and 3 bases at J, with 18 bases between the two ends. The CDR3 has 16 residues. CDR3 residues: CSARDSNRNKFYEQYF. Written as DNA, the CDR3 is TGCAGTGCTAGAGATTCCAACAGAAATAAATTCTACGAGCAGTACTTC.

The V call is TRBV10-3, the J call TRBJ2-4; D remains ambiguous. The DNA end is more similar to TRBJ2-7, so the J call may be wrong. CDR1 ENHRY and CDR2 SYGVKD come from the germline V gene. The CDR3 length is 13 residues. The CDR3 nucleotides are TGTGCCATCAGTGACGTGGCAGCCTACGAGCAGTACTTC. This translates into CAISDVAAYEQYF.

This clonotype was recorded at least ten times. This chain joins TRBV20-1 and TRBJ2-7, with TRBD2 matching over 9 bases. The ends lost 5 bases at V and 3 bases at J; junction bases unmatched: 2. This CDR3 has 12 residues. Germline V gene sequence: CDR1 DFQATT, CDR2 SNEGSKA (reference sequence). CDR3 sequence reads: CSARLADYEQYF. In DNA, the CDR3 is TGCAGTGCTCGACTAGCGGACTACGAGCAGTACTTC.

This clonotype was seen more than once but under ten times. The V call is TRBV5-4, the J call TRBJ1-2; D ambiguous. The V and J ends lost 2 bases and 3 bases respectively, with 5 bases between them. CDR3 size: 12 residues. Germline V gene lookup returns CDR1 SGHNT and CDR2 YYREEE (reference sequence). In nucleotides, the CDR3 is TGTGCCAGCAGCTTTGCATACTATGGCTACACCTTC. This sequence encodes CASSFAYYGYTF.